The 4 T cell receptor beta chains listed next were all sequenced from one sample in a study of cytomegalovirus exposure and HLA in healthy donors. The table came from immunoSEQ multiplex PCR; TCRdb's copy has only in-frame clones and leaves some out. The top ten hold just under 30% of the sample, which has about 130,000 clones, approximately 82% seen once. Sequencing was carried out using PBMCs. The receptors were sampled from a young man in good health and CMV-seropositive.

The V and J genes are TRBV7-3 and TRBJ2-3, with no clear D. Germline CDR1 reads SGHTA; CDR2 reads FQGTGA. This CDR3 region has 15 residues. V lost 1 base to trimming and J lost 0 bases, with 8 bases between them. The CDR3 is CASSLSGLSTDTQYF. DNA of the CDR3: TGTGCCAGCAGCTTAAGCGGCCTCAGCACAGATACGCAGTATTTT.

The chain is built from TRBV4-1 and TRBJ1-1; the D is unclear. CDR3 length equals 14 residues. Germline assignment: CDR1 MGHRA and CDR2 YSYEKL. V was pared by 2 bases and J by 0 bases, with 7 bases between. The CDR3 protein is CASSQTAMNTEAFF. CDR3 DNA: TGCGCCAGCAGCCAAACAGCAATGAACACTGAAGCTTTCTTT.

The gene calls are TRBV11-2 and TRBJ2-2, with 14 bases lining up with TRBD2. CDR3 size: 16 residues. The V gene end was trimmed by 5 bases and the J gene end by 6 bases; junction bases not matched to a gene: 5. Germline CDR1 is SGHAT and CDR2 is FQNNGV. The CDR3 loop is CASSPTSGRAPGELFF. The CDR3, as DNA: TGTGCCAGCAGCCCGACTAGCGGGAGGGCCCCCGGGGAGCTGTTTTTT.

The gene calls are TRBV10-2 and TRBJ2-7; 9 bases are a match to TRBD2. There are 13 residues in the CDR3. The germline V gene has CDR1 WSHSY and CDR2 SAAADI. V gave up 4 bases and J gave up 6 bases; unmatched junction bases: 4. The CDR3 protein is CASSVDSGSEQYF. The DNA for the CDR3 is TGCGCCAGCAGTGTGGATAGCGGGAGCGAGCAGTACTTC.